This entry describes one T cell receptor (beta chain). Original data processing: Cell counts per sample came from amplifying reference gene primers. Here immunoSEQ multiplex PCR was the method, and the copy in TCRdb shows in-frame clones only, minus some. That table supplies the V and J calls and clone size; D and trimming were determined from the DNA. This table has around 60,000 clones, approximately 77% appearing once. This sample was taken from a study of blood T cell repertoires in COVID-19. Sequencing was performed on peripheral blood. The sequence was obtained from a human donor in a cohort sampled during active COVID-19.

The CDR3 sequence is CASVGQPNEKLFF. CDR3 DNA: TGTGCCAGCGTGGGACAGCCTAATGAAAAACTGTTTTTT. V gene TRBV2 combines with J gene TRBJ1-4, with TRBD1 identical over 7 bases. Germline V CDR1 and CDR2: SNHLY, FYNNEI. J was trimmed by 3 bases and V by 8 bases; bases with no gene match: 3. CDR3 size: 13 residues.